These 26 T cell receptor beta chains share one sample of origin, sequenced in a study of CD8 T cells in ankylosing spondylitis. Findings and limits, study-wide: A TCR beta motif made of several highly homologous variants seemed typical of ankylosing spondylitis blood.

These receptors have no known antigen. TCRdb re-analysed the 5' RACE reads in MiXCR, keeping a single row per CDR3 protein. Altogether some 700,000 distinct CDR3 sequences are present, about 20% being singletons, with the ten largest covering under 20%. Sequencing was performed on blood, either unsorted or a sorted T cell fraction (not recorded which). These receptors originate from a male donor with ankylosing spondylitis.

This clonotype was observed a few times. This chain links TRBV29-1 with TRBJ1-2, with D hard to call. CDR1 is SQVTM, CDR2 ANQGSEA, per germline. This CDR3 region has 12 residues. The V end lost 5 bases, the J end lost 7 bases, and 14 bases lay between the germline ends. The CDR3 bases are TGCAGCGTTCCTACTGGGAATGGTGGCTACACCTTC. It specifies CSVPTGNGGYTF.

The chain carries TRBV29-1 and TRBJ2-7; TRBD1 is a possible D gene (6 bases). Trimming stripped 4 bases from V and 2 bases from J, with 18 bases between. CDR1 is SQVTM, CDR2 ANQGSEA, per germline. CDR3 length: 15 amino acids. The DNA of the CDR3 is TGCAGCGTTGTGTTTCCGGGACACCTTCCCTACGAGCAGTACTTC. Its protein product is CSVVFPGHLPYEQYF.

The CDR3 here is CASSQEGVGANVLTF. The CDR3 nucleotides are TGTGCCAGCAGCCAAGAGGGCGTTGGGGCCAACGTCCTGACTTTC. The chain couples TRBV3-1 to TRBJ2-6; D remains ambiguous. The CDR3 consists of 15 residues. Germline assignment: CDR1 LGHDT and CDR2 YNNKEL (reference sequence). V shed 0 bases and J shed 3 bases, with 6 bases lying between them.

The genes are TRBV6-1 and TRBJ2-7; 10 bases map to TRBD2. This CDR3 has 18 amino acids. Looked up from germline, CDR1 is MNHNS and CDR2 is SASEGT. Trimming at V came to 6 bases and at J to 0 bases, leaving 14 bases not matched to a gene. CDR3 sequence: CASRSPGLAEDGSYEQYF. The CDR3 DNA sequence: TGTGCCAGCAGATCACCCGGACTAGCGGAGGACGGCTCCTACGAGCAGTACTTC.

There are many counts of this clonotype. The rearrangement uses TRBV3-1 and TRBJ1-1; D possibly corresponds to TRBD1 (5 bases). Germline assignment: CDR1 LGHDT and CDR2 YNNKEL (reference sequence). Trimming stripped 1 base from V and 6 bases from J, with 18 bases between. There are 16 residues in the CDR3. The CDR3 DNA reads TGTGCCAGCAGCCAAGGAGGGTCGGGGTTGGGGGCTGAAGCTTTCTTT. Amino acids: CASSQGGSGLGAEAFF. The whole variable domain, remainder taken from reference TRBV3-1 and TRBJ1-1, is DTAVSQTPKYLVTQMGNDKSIKCEQNLGHDTMYWYKQDSKKFLKIMFSYNNKELIINETVPNRFSPKSPDKAHLNLHINSLELGDSAVYFCASSQGGSGLGAEAFFGQGTRLTVV.

V is TRBV5-4 and J is TRBJ2-1; TRBD2 matches at 10 bases. Germline CDR1 SGHNT, CDR2 YYREEE (reference sequence). J gave up 0 bases and V 0 bases, and 9 bases lay outside the gene matches. The CDR3 runs 19 residues. CDR3: CASSLEIAGGLSSYNEQFF. CDR3 in DNA: TGTGCCAGCAGCTTGGAAATAGCGGGAGGTTTAAGCTCCTACAATGAGCAGTTCTTC.

This clonotype was seen only a few times. V gene TRBV29-1 combines with J gene TRBJ2-7; 8 nucleotides align to TRBD2. CDR3 length: 13 amino acids. Germline loops: CDR1 SQVTM, CDR2 ANQGSEA. V was pared by 6 bases and J by 3 bases, with 7 bases of the junction left unmatched. The CDR3 DNA reads TGCAGCGTGACTGACGGGACTAGCTACGAGCAGTACTTC. Its protein product is CSVTDGTSYEQYF.

The chain links TRBV2 to TRBJ2-1, with TRBD2 identical over 7 bases. CDR1 is SNHLY and CDR2 is FYNNEI in the germline V gene. This CDR3 spans 13 amino acids. V dropped 5 bases and J dropped 7; count of bases not matched to a gene: 5. CDR3 bases: TGTGCCAGCAGTAGCGGGGCCTGGAATGAGCAGTTCTTC. It translates to CASSSGAWNEQFF.

This clonotype has only a few counts. V usage is TRBV4-1 and J usage is TRBJ2-7, with 7 nucleotides matching TRBD2. Trimming removed 0 bases from V and 6 bases from J; junction bases left unmatched: 5. The CDR3 runs to 14 residues. The germline gives CDR1 MGHRA, CDR2 YSYEKL. The CDR3 here is CASSQEVAGVEQYF. CDR3 nucleotide sequence: TGCGCCAGCAGCCAAGAGGTCGCGGGGGTCGAGCAGTACTTC.

Ten or more counts support this clonotype. The rearrangement joins TRBV20-1 to TRBJ1-3; D possibly corresponds to TRBD1 (5 bases). The CDR3 is made up of 11 amino acids. Trimming cost V 5 bases and J 4 bases, with 6 bases left between them. The germline gives CDR1 DFQATT, CDR2 SNEGSKA (reference sequence). The CDR3 is CSARQGNTIYF. CDR3 nucleotides: TGCAGTGCTCGACAGGGAAACACCATATATTTT.

This clonotype appeared a few times. Given the absence of the conserved phenylalanine or tryptophan at the CDR3 end, a read error is likely. Because the CDR3's place on the DNA is in doubt, the DNA is left out and the CDR3 is given as listed by TCRdb. CDR3 region: CASSERAGQGAI. This chain joins TRBV2 and TRBJ2-4; no check of the table's D call, TRBD1, against the DNA was made. The CDR3 is 12 amino acids long, termini counted. Germline values: CDR1 SNHLY, CDR2 FYNNEI.

V and J are TRBV3-1 and TRBJ2-3; 8 positions agree with TRBD2. This CDR3 region has 15 residues. Germline-derived CDR1 and CDR2 are LGHDT and YNNKEL (reference sequence). J was trimmed by 2 bases and V by 3 bases; bases with no gene match: 4. CDR3 DNA: TGTGCCAGCAGCCAGCTTAGCGGGGTCACAGATACGCAGTATTTT. Translated, it gives CASSQLSGVTDTQYF.

The chain joins TRBV4-1 to TRBJ2-5, with 9 bases aligning to TRBD2. Germline V CDR1 and CDR2: MGHRA, YSYEKL. This CDR3 is built from 15 residues. J was trimmed by 7 bases and V by 2 bases; bases with no gene match: 8. CDR3 region: CASSQIQREDRTQYF. The CDR3 DNA sequence: TGCGCCAGCAGCCAAATCCAGCGGGAGGACAGGACCCAGTACTTC.

This clonotype was seen more than once but under ten times. The chain carries TRBV20-1 and TRBJ2-7, with 8 nucleotides matching TRBD1. Germline CDR1 reads DFQATT; CDR2 reads SNEGSKA (reference sequence). J lost 5 bases, V lost 4 bases, and 10 bases had no gene match. CDR3 length: 14 residues. In DNA form, the CDR3 reads TGCAGTGCTACCGACGGGACAGGAGGCGACGAGCAGTACTTC. This codes for CSATDGTGGDEQYF.

The chain joins TRBV20-1 to TRBJ1-1; possibly TRBD1 for D (6 bases). The CDR3 consists of 10 residues. CDR1 and CDR2 from the germline V gene are DFQATT and SNEGSKA (reference sequence). The CDR3 region is CSQIDREAFF. DNA of the CDR3: TGCAGCCAAATCGACAGGGAAGCTTTCTTT.

The chain recombines TRBV6-1 with TRBJ2-1; 10 bases are a match to TRBD2. The CDR3 consists of 15 residues. With 7 bases clipped from V and 5 bases from J, the junction kept 8 bases outside the gene matches. Per germline, CDR1 MNHNS and CDR2 SASEGT. CDR3 sequence (DNA): TGTGCCAGCAAACGAGCGGGAGGGCCCGACAATGAGCAGTTCTTC. Translated: CASKRAGGPDNEQFF.

The chain recombines TRBV30 with TRBJ1-1; D ambiguous. Trimming shortened V by 0 bases and J by 3 bases, and 11 bases separated the two germline ends. This CDR3 is built from 14 residues. The germline V gene has CDR1 GTSNPN and CDR2 SVGIG (reference sequence). The CDR3 sequence: CAWSVTRKDTEAFF. The CDR3, as DNA: TGTGCCTGGAGTGTAACCAGAAAGGACACTGAAGCTTTCTTT.

The genes are TRBV6-1 and TRBJ2-7, with a tentative D call TRBD1 (6 bases). Trimming removed 5 bases at V and 4 bases at J, with 15 bases between. CDR1 is MNHNS and CDR2 is SASEGT in the germline V gene. This CDR3 contains 14 residues. As DNA, the CDR3 is TGTGCCAGCAGTCCCCAACAGGGTGGATACGAGCAGTACTTC. It codes for CASSPQQGGYEQYF.

This clonotype turned up a few times. The chain carries TRBV4-3 and TRBJ2-1, with D possibly being TRBD2 (6 bases). The CDR3 spans 16 residues. The V and J ends lost 0 bases and 3 bases respectively, with 12 bases between them. CDR1 is LGHNA, CDR2 YSLEER, per germline. The CDR3 nucleotides read TGCGCCAGCAGCCAAGAGGGACTCCCCGGCTACAATGAGCAGTTCTTC. Its protein product is CASSQEGLPGYNEQFF.

The chain links TRBV30 to TRBJ2-2, with 7 bases matching TRBD1. J lost 1 base, V lost 1 base, and 3 bases had no gene match. CDR3 length: 15 residues. Per germline, CDR1 GTSNPN and CDR2 SVGIG (reference sequence). CDR3 amino acids: CAWSERTGNTGELFF. In DNA, the CDR3 is TGTGCCTGGAGTGAGAGGACAGGGAACACCGGGGAGCTGTTTTTT.

CDR3 nucleotide sequence: TGCGCCAGCAGCTTGGAATCACAGGGGTGGGATACGCAGTATTTT. Encoded protein: CASSLESQGWDTQYF. The J gene is TRBJ2-3, the V gene TRBV5-1; 7 bases agree with TRBD1. The CDR3 totals 15 residues. Trimming cost V 0 bases and J 6 bases; bases outside gene matches: 7. Per germline, CDR1 SGHRS and CDR2 YFSETQ.

This clonotype was counted between two and nine times. The CDR3 here is CASNRELNQETQYF. CDR3 DNA: TGTGCCAGCAACCGGGAGCTAAACCAAGAGACCCAGTACTTC. The chain recombines TRBV28 with TRBJ2-5; tentative D call: TRBD2 (6 bases). Germline V gene lookup returns CDR1 MDHEN and CDR2 SYDVKM. This CDR3 has 14 amino acids. The germline V and J ends were trimmed by 7 bases and 0 bases, with 12 bases remaining between them.

The chain combines TRBV27 with TRBJ2-2; D is possibly TRBD1 (5 bases). V was shortened by 3 bases and J by 7 bases, with 15 bases between the two germline ends. CDR1 is MNHEY and CDR2 is SMNVEV in the germline V gene (reference sequence). This CDR3 has 15 residues. The CDR3 spells CASSFRGPSVGELFF. The CDR3 nucleotides are TGTGCCAGCAGTTTTAGGGGCCCATCGGTCGGGGAGCTGTTTTTT.

CDR3 sequence: CAISDSGTSFTDTQYF. The CDR3 DNA is TGTGCCATCAGTGACTCCGGGACTAGCTTCACAGATACGCAGTATTTT. The chain uses TRBV10-3 and TRBJ2-3; 9 nucleotides agree with TRBD2. Germline CDR1 ENHRY, CDR2 SYGVKD. This CDR3 contains 16 residues. The J segment lost 2 bases and the V segment lost 3 bases, leaving 6 bases of the junction unmatched.

This clonotype was counted at least ten times. CDR3 loop: CASSLTGGYTF. The CDR3 nucleotides are TGTGCCAGCAGCCTCACAGGGGGCTACACCTTC. The rearrangement links TRBV6-1 to TRBJ1-2, with a possible D match to TRBD1 (6 bases). The CDR3 spans 11 residues. The germline CDR1 and CDR2 sequences are MNHNS and SASEGT. The V and J ends lost 6 bases and 8 bases respectively, with 10 bases between them.

The sample holds a few counts of this clonotype. This chain uses TRBV12-3 or TRBV12-4 with TRBJ2-1, with TRBD2 matching 14 bases. This CDR3 comprises 12 residues. V lost 6 bases to trimming and J lost 14 bases; unmatched junction nucleotides: 3. This CDR3 is CASRQTSGREFF. CDR3 nucleotide sequence: TGTGCCAGCAGGCAGACTAGCGGGAGGGAGTTCTTC.